Shown below are 21 T cell receptor beta chains from a single sample sequenced in a study of T cells after yellow fever vaccination (dated by TCRdb to between 2018 and 2021). The library came from 5' RACE. Sequenced using an Illumina HiSeq 2500. TCRdb passed the public sequencing reads through fastp at Q25 and MiXCR, retaining productive beta sequences. Under each unique CDR3 protein, matching rows form one entry showing the most common genes and DNA. For this sample there are 450,000 to 550,000 distinct CDR3 sequences; roughly a fifth appear just once. The ten largest clonotypes hold 13% to 15% of the sample. The sample's treatment or condition label is to be understood as: live attenuated yellow fever vaccine strain. Here the sequenced sample was PBMCs, taken 15 days after the yellow fever booster vaccination. Receptors originate from a man between 25 and 39 years old who received the YFV17D yellow fever vaccine.

This clonotype was found a few times. The chain uses TRBV5-1 and TRBJ1-1, with D possibly TRBD1 on 6 matching bases. This CDR3 has 15 residues. V shed 7 bases and J shed 6 bases, with 22 bases lying between them. Germline values: CDR1 SGHRS, CDR2 YFSETQ. CDR3 amino acids: CASGSTGAGGAEAFF. As DNA, the CDR3 is TGCGCCAGCGGGTCAACCGGGGCGGGGGGCGCTGAAGCTTTCTTT.

This sequence joins TRBV19 and TRBJ2-7; unclear D gene. V was clipped by 4 bases and J by 1 base, with 17 bases between them. Germline values: CDR1 LNHDA, CDR2 SQIVND (reference sequence). This CDR3 region has 16 residues. The CDR3 DNA reads TGTGCCAGTAGTAAAGGCCTCGCAATGCGATCCTACGAGCAGTACTTC. As protein: CASSKGLAMRSYEQYF.

This clonotype was picked up a small number of times. J is TRBJ2-2 and V is TRBV7-2; 8 nucleotides agree with TRBD1. Germline V gene sequence: CDR1 SGHTA, CDR2 FQGNSA. This CDR3 has 15 amino acids. V dropped 6 bases and J dropped 2; count of bases not matched to a gene: 5. CDR3 in DNA: TGTGCCAGCAGGTCCGGGACAGGAAACACCGGGGAGCTGTTTTTT. It translates to CASRSGTGNTGELFF.

This clonotype appeared a few times. CDR3 in amino acids: CASSFLTSGRVDTQYF. The CDR3 DNA follows: TGTGCCAGCAGTTTCTTGACTAGCGGCAGGGTCGATACGCAGTATTTT. The chain uses TRBV12-3 or TRBV12-4 and TRBJ2-3; 9 bases agree with TRBD2. The CDR3 is 16 amino acids. The trim removed 3 bases at V and 6 bases at J, leaving 10 bases unmatched.

The chain is built from TRBV19 and TRBJ2-5; tentatively, D is TRBD2 (5 bases). This CDR3 region has 16 residues. CDR1 LNHDA and CDR2 SQIVND come from the germline V gene (reference sequence). The V end lost 2 bases, the J end lost 1 base, and 14 bases lay between the germline ends. CDR3 sequence reads: CASSILGTRRQETQYF. The CDR3 bases are TGTGCCAGTAGTATACTCGGAACTAGACGCCAAGAGACCCAGTACTTC.

There are a few counts of this clonotype. The chain couples TRBV5-1 to TRBJ2-1, with 7 positions matching TRBD2. The CDR3 is 15 residues long. Germline V CDR1 and CDR2: SGHRS, YFSETQ. J gave up 4 bases and V 5 bases, and 9 bases lay outside the gene matches. The CDR3 DNA follows: TGCGCCAGCAGACCTGCGGGGGATCCGTACAATGAGCAGTTCTTC. Protein: CASRPAGDPYNEQFF.

The chain recombines TRBV3-1 with TRBJ2-5, with D uncertain. V was pared by 3 bases and J by 7 bases, with 12 bases between. The CDR3 has 13 amino acids. Germline CDR1 LGHDT, CDR2 YNNKEL (reference sequence). CDR3 in amino acids: CASSQIAKGTQYF. CDR3 DNA sequence: TGTGCCAGCAGCCAGATAGCCAAAGGGACCCAGTACTTC.

The gene calls are TRBV6-2 or TRBV6-3 and TRBJ2-6; the D is unclear. Between the trimmed V and J ends, which lost 6 bases and 0 bases, there was a span of 12 bases. The CDR3 contains 16 residues. Germline V gene data show CDR1 as MNHEY and CDR2 as SVGEGT. CDR3 region: CASSPRRSSGANVLTF. CDR3 coding DNA: TGTGCCAGCAGCCCCAGACGGAGCTCTGGGGCCAACGTCCTGACTTTC.

This sequence joins TRBV20-1 and TRBJ2-1; D may be TRBD2 (5 bases). Per the germline V gene, CDR1 is DFQATT and CDR2 is SNEGSKA (reference sequence). This CDR3 spans 14 amino acids. Trimming stripped 3 bases from V and 5 bases from J, with 14 bases between. CDR3 sequence (DNA): TGCAGTGCTAGCCTCGGGAATTCCAACAATGAGCAGTTCTTC. Encoded protein: CSASLGNSNNEQFF.

J is TRBJ1-5 and V is TRBV20-1; a weak D match, TRBD1 (5 bases). Germline assignment: CDR1 DFQATT and CDR2 SNEGSKA (reference sequence). The ends were cut back, 3 bases at V and 6 bases at J, with 18 bases in the middle. The CDR3 contains 15 residues. CDR3 in DNA: TGCAGTGCTAGTCTACGGGGCGCGTTAGGTCAGCCCCAGCATTTT. It encodes CSASLRGALGQPQHF.

The chain uses TRBV10-3 and TRBJ1-6; the D is unclear. CDR1 and CDR2 (germline): ENHRY, SYGVKD. CDR3 length: 14 amino acids. The V and J ends lost 7 bases and 7 bases respectively, with 14 bases between them. The CDR3 DNA follows: TGTGCCATCAACGCCGGGCCCGAGAATTCACCCCTCCACTTT. It codes for CAINAGPENSPLHF.

V and J are TRBV10-3 and TRBJ2-7, with a possible D match to TRBD2 (6 bases). V lost 10 bases and J lost 1, with 14 bases in between. From germline, CDR1 is ENHRY and CDR2 SYGVKD. There are 13 residues in the CDR3. CDR3 coding DNA: TGTGCCACGGCACTAGCAACATCCTACGAGCAGTACTTC. Its protein is CATALATSYEQYF.

This clonotype occurred a few times. This rearrangement joins TRBV27 to TRBJ2-5; TRBD1 or TRBD2 may be the D gene (5 bases each). CDR3 length equals 14 residues. Germline CDR1 and CDR2: MNHEY and SMNVEV (reference sequence). Trimming stripped 5 bases from V and 3 bases from J, with 13 bases between. The CDR3 loop is CASSRQVGEETQYF. CDR3 coding DNA: TGTGCCAGCAGTCGCCAGGTGGGGGAAGAGACCCAGTACTTC.

This clonotype was counted only a few times. The CDR3 region is CSARESSGRRGETQYF. The CDR3 region has the DNA TGCAGTGCTAGAGAATCTAGCGGGAGGCGGGGTGAGACCCAGTACTTC. The V and J genes are TRBV20-1 and TRBJ2-5; 11 bases align to TRBD2. Germline trimming cut 0 bases from V and 5 bases from J; bases unmatched to any gene: 8. The germline CDR1 and CDR2 sequences are DFQATT and SNEGSKA (reference sequence). This CDR3 spans 16 amino acids.

The V and J genes are TRBV4-2 and TRBJ2-7; 7 nucleotides match TRBD1. CDR1 is LGHNA, CDR2 YNFKEQ, per germline. CDR3 size: 14 residues. V shed 3 bases and J 2 bases; nucleotides not matched to a gene: 4. CDR3 nucleotide sequence: TGTGCCAGCAGCCAGGGGGACAGCACCTACGAGCAGTACTTC. Encoded protein: CASSQGDSTYEQYF.

The chain uses TRBV7-8 and TRBJ2-7; the D gene is possibly TRBD2 (6 bases). Per the germline V gene, CDR1 is SGHVS and CDR2 is FQNEAQ. The V and J ends lost 5 bases and 4 bases respectively, with 18 bases between them. The CDR3 totals 15 residues. The CDR3 loop is CASSVGGELGYEQYF. CDR3 sequence (DNA): TGTGCCAGCAGCGTAGGAGGGGAGTTGGGTTACGAGCAGTACTTC.

This clonotype was counted only a few times. The chain couples TRBV29-1 to TRBJ2-3; D call uncertain. CDR1 and CDR2 (germline): SQVTM, ANQGSEA. The germline V and J ends were trimmed by 6 bases and 4 bases, with 17 bases remaining between them. The CDR3 loop spans 14 amino acids. The CDR3 sequence: CSVGGPENADTQYF. The CDR3 DNA reads TGCAGCGTCGGTGGTCCCGAGAACGCAGATACGCAGTATTTT.

V usage is TRBV7-2 and J usage is TRBJ2-2, with 8 nucleotides matching TRBD1. V lost 3 bases and J lost 4; bases outside the gene matches: 4. From germline, CDR1 is SGHTA and CDR2 FQGNSA. The CDR3 is made up of 15 amino acids. The chain's CDR3 is CASSFRDRITGELFF. In DNA, the CDR3 is TGTGCCAGCAGCTTCCGGGACAGGATCACCGGGGAGCTGTTTTTT.

A few counts support this clonotype. This chain links TRBV20-1 with TRBJ2-7; D call uncertain. The CDR3 runs to 13 residues. V was clipped by 3 bases and J by 5 bases, with 14 bases between them. Germline values: CDR1 DFQATT, CDR2 SNEGSKA (reference sequence). The CDR3 loop reads CSARKGVWDEQYF. Here the CDR3 DNA reads TGCAGTGCTAGGAAGGGTGTGTGGGACGAGCAGTACTTC.

There are a few counts of this clonotype. The rearrangement uses TRBV18 and TRBJ2-2; D may be TRBD2 (6 bases). The CDR3 sequence is 15 residues long. Trimming took off 6 bases at V and 1 base at J, with 12 bases between the two ends. The V gene's germline CDR1 is KGHSH and CDR2 LQKENI. This chain's CDR3 is CASSTGTWNTGELFF. CDR3 DNA sequence: TGTGCCAGCTCGACCGGGACTTGGAACACCGGGGAGCTGTTTTTT.

The V and J genes are TRBV12-3 or TRBV12-4 and TRBJ1-6; D uncertain. CDR3 size: 13 residues. V lost 6 bases and J 9 bases, leaving 12 bases between the germline ends. CDR3 DNA sequence: TGTGCCAGCAGGGCTCAAGAAATTTCACCCCTCCACTTT. This sequence encodes CASRAQEISPLHF.